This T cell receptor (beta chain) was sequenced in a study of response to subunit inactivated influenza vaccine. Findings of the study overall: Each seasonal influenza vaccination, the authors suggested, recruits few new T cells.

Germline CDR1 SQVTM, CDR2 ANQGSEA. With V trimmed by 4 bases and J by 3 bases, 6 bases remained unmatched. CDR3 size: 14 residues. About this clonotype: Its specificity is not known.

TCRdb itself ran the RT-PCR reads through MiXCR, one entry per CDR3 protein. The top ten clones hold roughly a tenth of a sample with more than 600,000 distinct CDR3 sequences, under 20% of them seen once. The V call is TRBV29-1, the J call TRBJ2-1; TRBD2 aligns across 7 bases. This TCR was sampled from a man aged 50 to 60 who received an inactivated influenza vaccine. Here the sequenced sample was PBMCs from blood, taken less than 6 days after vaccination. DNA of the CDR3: TGCAGCGTTGCCGGGGGGAAGAACTACAATGAGCAGTTCTTC. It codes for CSVAGGKNYNEQFF.